Listed here are 24 T cell receptor beta chains from one sample, sequenced in a study of cytomegalovirus exposure and HLA in healthy donors (dated 2017 in TCRdb). The library was made by the immunoSEQ multiplex PCR assay. For the multiplex PCR, a mixture combining 60 forward primers for TCR Vbeta segments and 13 reverse primers for TCR Jbeta segments was used. What TCRdb holds here is the immuneACCESS table cut down to in-frame rearrangements. Part of the clones is not present; checked against another copy, under half of the missing clones reflect an unresolved V gene, and the others are unexplained. The sample data list some 170,000 clones, and nearly 80% of these were observed just once. The top ten clones comprise less than 8% of the sample. The sample taken for sequencing was PBMCs. These receptors all stem from a man between 35 and 55 years old in good health and CMV-seropositive.

The chain's CDR3 is CASSLRDWNYGYTF. DNA for the CDR3: TGTGCCAGCAGCTTACGGGACTGGAACTATGGCTACACCTTC. The chain joins TRBV11-3 to TRBJ1-2; possible D gene TRBD1, 5 bases. Germline V CDR1 and CDR2: SGHNT, YENEEA. The CDR3 extends over 14 amino acids. The V and J ends lost 2 bases and 2 bases respectively, with 9 bases between them.

The chain combines TRBV19 with TRBJ1-5; 7 positions match TRBD1. CDR3 length: 20 amino acids. J lost 0 bases, V lost 1 base, and 15 bases had no gene match. Germline V gives CDR1 LNHDA, CDR2 SQIVND (reference sequence). The CDR3 sequence is CASSIGLQGREGYSNQPQHF. The CDR3 DNA follows: TGTGCCAGTAGTATAGGCCTACAGGGGAGAGAGGGGTATAGCAATCAGCCCCAGCATTTT. The full variable domain, with the rest looked up from reference TRBV19 and TRBJ1-5, is DGGITQSPKYLFRKEGQNVTLSCEQNLNHDAMYWYRQDPGQGLRLIYYSQIVNDFQKGDIAEGYSVSREKKESFPLTVTSAQKNPTAFYLCASSIGLQGREGYSNQPQHFGDGTRLSIL.

In this sample, this clone turned up a few times. This chain uses TRBV7-2 with TRBJ2-1; TRBD2 aligns across 8 bases. The CDR3 consists of 14 residues. Germline loops: CDR1 SGHTA, CDR2 FQGNSA. The V segment lost 8 bases and the J segment 1 base; nucleotides outside the gene matches: 4. In nucleotides, the CDR3 is TGTGCCAGCCTGGGCGGGGGGTCCTACAATGAGCAGTTCTTC. Protein product: CASLGGGSYNEQFF.

The genes are TRBV2 and TRBJ2-7; 11 bases line up with TRBD2. V was pared by 6 bases and J by 4 bases, with 8 bases of the junction left unmatched. This CDR3 is built from 15 residues. Germline CDR1 reads SNHLY; CDR2 reads FYNNEI. CDR3: CASSLAGGPGYEQYF. Here the CDR3 DNA reads TGTGCCAGCAGCTTAGCGGGAGGGCCTGGATACGAGCAGTACTTC.

The chain carries TRBV25-1 and TRBJ1-5; the match to TRBD1 covers 8 bases. This CDR3 comprises 17 residues. Unmatched junction bases numbered 11, after V lost 7 bases and J lost 0 bases. Germline V gene data show CDR1 as MGHDK and CDR2 as SYGVNS. The CDR3 DNA follows: TGTGCCAGCAAGGGACAGGAGAAAAATTTTAGCAATCAGCCCCAGCATTTT. Protein sequence: CASKGQEKNFSNQPQHF.

This chain uses TRBV19 with TRBJ2-7, with 7 nucleotides matching TRBD2. The CDR3 runs to 11 residues. Germline V CDR1 and CDR2: LNHDA, SQIVND (reference sequence). Losses at the gene ends were 8 bases for V and 6 bases for J; bases not matched to a gene: 4. The CDR3 bases are TGTGCCAGTGGGGAGGGCTCCGAGCAGTACTTC. Translating gives CASGEGSEQYF. Variable domain in full (rest from reference TRBV19 and TRBJ2-7): DGGITQSPKYLFRKEGQNVTLSCEQNLNHDAMYWYRQDPGQGLRLIYYSQIVNDFQKGDIAEGYSVSREKKESFPLTVTSAQKNPTAFYLCASGEGSEQYFGPGTRLTVT.

This clone was picked up a small number of times. The chain employs TRBV6-5 and TRBJ1-1; possibly TRBD1 for D (5 bases). CDR3 length equals 13 residues. V shed 8 bases and J shed 1 base, with 11 bases lying between them. Per germline, CDR1 MNHEY and CDR2 SVGAGI. This CDR3 is CASRMTENTEAFF. DNA of the CDR3: TGTGCCAGCCGTATGACAGAGAACACTGAAGCTTTCTTT.

The chain recombines TRBV18 with TRBJ2-7; 8 nucleotides match TRBD1. Germline V gene lookup returns CDR1 KGHSH and CDR2 LQKENI. V lost 6 bases to trimming and J lost 4 bases; unmatched junction nucleotides: 8. CDR3 length: 14 amino acids. The CDR3 here is CASSPQGARYEQYF. In nucleotides, the CDR3 is TGTGCCAGCTCCCCCCAGGGGGCGCGGTACGAGCAGTACTTC.

This chain uses TRBV6-5 with TRBJ2-7; no clear D. Trimming left V 0 bases short and J 6 bases short, with 6 bases between. Germline values: CDR1 MNHEY, CDR2 SVGAGI. The CDR3 spans 12 residues. The CDR3 loop is CASSYSSGEQYF. The DNA of the CDR3 is TGTGCCAGCAGTTACTCGTCCGGCGAGCAGTACTTC.

The chain joins TRBV9 to TRBJ1-2; D is undetermined. The CDR3 has 13 amino acids. The germline CDR1 and CDR2 sequences are SGDLS and YYNGEE. Trimming shortened V by 0 bases and J by 5 bases, and 8 bases separated the two germline ends. In DNA form, the CDR3 reads TGTGCCAGCAGCGTAGTTGGAGGATATGGCTACACCTTC. Protein product: CASSVVGGYGYTF.

This sequence joins TRBV23-1 and TRBJ2-1; weak D call: TRBD2 (7 bases). TRBV23-1 is an open reading frame whose function is uncertain. V was clipped by 0 bases and J by 10 bases, with 13 bases between them. The CDR3 is made up of 14 amino acids. The CDR3 DNA is TGCGCCAGCAGTCAATCGGAGGGGGGGACAGAGCAGTTCTTC. Protein product: CASSQSEGGTEQFF.

This clone has only a few counts. This chain connects TRBV19 to TRBJ2-1; the D gene is possibly TRBD2 (5 bases). V lost 5 bases and J lost 7, with 12 bases in between. CDR3 size: 13 residues. Germline CDR1 LNHDA, CDR2 SQIVND (reference sequence). CDR3 in amino acids: CASSPGLRNEQFF. CDR3 nucleotide sequence: TGTGCCAGTAGTCCCGGACTTCGTAATGAGCAGTTCTTC.

The genes are TRBV7-9 and TRBJ2-1; 9 bases fit TRBD2. This CDR3 comprises 16 residues. Germline loops: CDR1 SEHNR, CDR2 FQNEAQ (reference sequence). J lost 7 bases, V lost 7 bases, and 14 bases had no gene match. The CDR3 protein is CASTAAAGGPGNEQFF. The CDR3 bases are TGTGCCAGCACCGCTGCGGCGGGAGGGCCGGGTAATGAGCAGTTCTTC.

The V gene is TRBV5-4, the J gene TRBJ1-1; tentative D call: TRBD1 (5 bases). This CDR3 region has 16 residues. Deletions cut 3 bases from V and 2 bases from J, with 17 bases between. Germline CDR1 and CDR2: SGHNT and YYREEE (reference sequence). The CDR3: CASSSGGERGNTEAFF. Here the CDR3 DNA reads TGTGCCAGCAGCTCTGGGGGGGAGAGGGGAAACACTGAAGCTTTCTTT.

The genes are TRBV27 and TRBJ1-5; D is undetermined. Germline assignment: CDR1 MNHEY and CDR2 SMNVEV (reference sequence). The V gene lost 0 bases and the J gene lost 6 bases, with 12 bases spanning the gap. The CDR3 sequence is 15 residues long. The CDR3 sequence is CASSLSVQAFQPQHF. The CDR3 nucleotides read TGTGCCAGCAGTTTATCTGTCCAGGCCTTTCAGCCCCAGCATTTT.

The chain couples TRBV4-2 to TRBJ2-1, with 12 bases aligning to TRBD2. CDR1 and CDR2 (germline): LGHNA, YNFKEQ. CDR3 length equals 20 residues. Trimming took 2 bases from V and 0 from J; bases not matched to a gene: 11. Here the CDR3 reads CASSQPTGLAGPSSYNEQFF. CDR3 in DNA: TGTGCCAGCAGCCAACCCACGGGACTAGCGGGCCCGAGCTCCTACAATGAGCAGTTCTTC.

The chain joins TRBV7-6 to TRBJ2-7, with 7 bases fitting TRBD2. Trimming removed 5 bases from V and 0 bases from J; junction bases left unmatched: 16. The CDR3 totals 18 residues. Germline values: CDR1 SGHVS, CDR2 FNYEAQ. The CDR3, as DNA: TGTGCCAGCAGCCGCCTAGCGGTAAACTCTTACAGCTCCTACGAGCAGTACTTC. Protein sequence: CASSRLAVNSYSSYEQYF.

The chain employs TRBV9 and TRBJ2-7; D gene uncertain. This CDR3 comprises 15 residues. V lost 0 bases and J lost 3, with 13 bases in between. Germline V gene lookup returns CDR1 SGDLS and CDR2 YYNGEE. CDR3 nucleotide sequence: TGTGCCAGCAGCGTAGATGGATTTCCAGGCTACGAGCAGTACTTC. Translated, it gives CASSVDGFPGYEQYF.

In its sample, this clone was seen once. V usage is TRBV30 and J usage is TRBJ2-5; TRBD1 matches at 9 bases. The CDR3 is 12 amino acids. Germline CDR1 reads GTSNPN; CDR2 reads SVGIG (reference sequence). With 5 bases clipped from V and 4 bases from J, the junction kept 2 bases outside the gene matches. The CDR3 loop is CAWLTGGETQYF. CDR3 in DNA: TGTGCCTGGCTGACAGGGGGAGAGACCCAGTACTTC.

The CDR3 bases are TGCGCCAGCAGTCGGGACTTTAGCTCCAATGAGCAGTTCTTC. Its protein is CASSRDFSSNEQFF. The chain is built from TRBV5-1 and TRBJ2-1; maybe TRBD2 (6 bases). The CDR3 consists of 14 residues. The ends were cut back, 5 bases at V and 6 bases at J, with 15 bases in the middle. Per germline, CDR1 SGHRS and CDR2 YFSETQ.

The rearrangement uses TRBV6-1 and TRBJ2-7, with 7 bases that match TRBD2. V shed 8 bases and J 1 base; nucleotides not matched to a gene: 8. This CDR3 contains 14 residues. CDR1 is MNHNS, CDR2 SASEGT, per germline. CDR3: CASGGEVESYEQYF. The DNA of the CDR3 is TGTGCCAGCGGGGGGGAGGTTGAGTCCTACGAGCAGTACTTC.

The chain carries TRBV30 and TRBJ2-5; 10 bases map to TRBD2. Germline V gene sequence: CDR1 GTSNPN, CDR2 SVGIG (reference sequence). The CDR3 spans 15 residues. V dropped 1 base and J dropped 5; count of bases not matched to a gene: 7. The CDR3 reads CAWSEGLAGVETQYF. The CDR3 coding sequence is TGTGCCTGGAGTGAAGGGCTAGCGGGAGTTGAGACCCAGTACTTC. Filled out from reference TRBV30 and TRBJ2-5, the complete variable domain reads SQTIHQWPATLVQPVGSPLSLECTVEGTSNPNLYWYRQAAGRGLQLLFYSVGIGQISSEVPQNLSASRPQDRQFILSSKKLLLSDSGFYLCAWSEGLAGVETQYFGPGTRLLVL.

This clone was picked up a small number of times. V and J are TRBV20-1 and TRBJ1-1, with unresolved D. The CDR3 runs to 10 residues. V lost 6 bases, J lost 3 bases, and 5 bases lay in between. Germline lookup yields CDR1 DFQATT and CDR2 SNEGSKA (reference sequence). The CDR3 protein is CSAQYTEAFF. The CDR3 coding sequence is TGCAGTGCCCAGTACACTGAAGCTTTCTTT.

This clone was found a few times. J is TRBJ2-1 and V is TRBV9; D might be TRBD2 (5 bases). Germline CDR1 reads SGDLS; CDR2 reads YYNGEE. The germline V and J ends were trimmed by 2 bases and 5 bases, with 11 bases remaining between them. The CDR3 has 14 residues. The CDR3 DNA reads TGTGCCAGCAGCGTTAGAGGACTGAACAATGAGCAGTTCTTC. It translates to CASSVRGLNNEQFF.